This is a list of T cell receptor beta chains from one sample in a study of Ad26.COV2.S vaccination and SARS-CoV-2 variants. The table came from immunoSEQ multiplex PCR; TCRdb's copy has only in-frame clones and leaves some out. The sample records more than 300,000 clones, more than 85% being singletons. Here the sequenced sample was peripheral blood, taken in a trial of Ad26.COV2.S vaccine versus placebo. These receptors came from a person between 18 and 65 years old who received the Ad26.COV2.S COVID-19 vaccine or a placebo. The CDR3 runs from the conserved cysteine through the conserved F or W. A D gene is named only where the DNA matches it firmly. Where a row states a size, it is once, few, many or the class of an expanded clone; other rows omit it.

abundance: NA; j_gene: TRBJ1-2; v_gene: TRBV30; d_gene: NA; CDR3aa: CAWSVSPSYGYTF; CDR3nt: TGTGCCTGGAGTGTATCCCCCTCCTATGGCTACACCTTC
abundance: NA; j_gene: TRBJ1-5; v_gene: TRBV5-8; d_gene: TRBD1; CDR3aa: CASSETGIWNQPQHF; CDR3nt: TGTGCCAGCAGCGAGACAGGGATCTGGAATCAGCCCCAGCATTTT
abundance: NA; j_gene: TRBJ2-1; v_gene: TRBV19; d_gene: TRBD1; CDR3aa: CASSAPGAGGISTYNEQFF; CDR3nt: TGTGCCAGTAGCGCCCCGGGGGCAGGGGGCATTTCCACGTACAATGAGCAGTTCTTC
abundance: NA; j_gene: TRBJ2-3; v_gene: TRBV5-1; d_gene: TRBD1; CDR3aa: CASSFTGTGGTDTQYF; CDR3nt: TGCGCCAGCAGCTTTACCGGGACAGGGGGCACAGATACGCAGTATTTT
abundance: NA; j_gene: TRBJ2-3; v_gene: TRBV7-2; d_gene: NA; CDR3aa: CASSTRGGTSTDTQYF; CDR3nt: TGTGCCAGCAGCACCCGCGGGGGCACTAGCACAGATACGCAGTATTTT
abundance: many; j_gene: TRBJ1-1; v_gene: TRBV6-1; d_gene: NA; CDR3aa: CASSEAGFVTEAFF; CDR3nt: TGTGCCAGCAGTGAAGCAGGGTTTGTCACTGAAGCTTTCTTT
abundance: NA; j_gene: TRBJ2-3; v_gene: TRBV28; d_gene: TRBD2; CDR3aa: CASRLAGGDTQYF; CDR3nt: TGTGCCAGCCGACTAGCGGGAGGGGATACGCAGTATTTT
abundance: NA; j_gene: TRBJ2-7; v_gene: TRBV3-1/TRBV3-2; d_gene: TRBD2; CDR3aa: CASSQGAGGEKQYF; CDR3nt: TGTGCCAGCAGCCAAGGAGCGGGGGGTGAAAAGCAGTACTTC
abundance: NA; j_gene: TRBJ1-2; v_gene: TRBV5-1; d_gene: NA; CDR3aa: CASSLVQGRDGYTF; CDR3nt: TGCGCCAGCAGCTTGGTTCAGGGTCGAGATGGCTACACCTTC
abundance: NA; j_gene: TRBJ2-1; v_gene: TRBV14; d_gene: TRBD1; CDR3aa: CASSQDVTGTPYNEQFF; CDR3nt: TGTGCCAGCAGCCAAGATGTGACAGGGACACCCTACAATGAGCAGTTCTTC
abundance: NA; j_gene: TRBJ1-5; v_gene: TRBV2; d_gene: NA; CDR3aa: CASSEGGEHNQPQHF; CDR3nt: TGTGCCAGCAGTGAAGGGGGGGAACACAATCAGCCCCAGCATTTT
abundance: NA; j_gene: TRBJ1-1; v_gene: TRBV7-3; d_gene: TRBD1; CDR3aa: CASSLRGYTEAFF; CDR3nt: TGTGCCAGCAGCCTCAGGGGGTACACTGAAGCTTTCTTT
abundance: once; j_gene: TRBJ2-1; v_gene: TRBV7-3; d_gene: TRBD1; CDR3aa: CASSPGTGVTNEQFF; CDR3nt: TGTGCCAGCAGCCCGGGGACAGGGGTAACTAATGAGCAGTTCTTC
abundance: few; j_gene: TRBJ1-6; v_gene: TRBV19; d_gene: TRBD1; CDR3aa: CASSTQGGENSPLHF; CDR3nt: TGTGCCAGTAGTACCCAGGGGGGTGAGAATTCACCCCTCCACTTT
abundance: few; j_gene: TRBJ2-5; v_gene: TRBV7-9; d_gene: TRBD2; CDR3aa: CASSLGSGRGSMGETQYF; CDR3nt: TGTGCCAGCAGCTTGGGTAGCGGGAGAGGGTCGATGGGAGAGACCCAGTACTTC
abundance: NA; j_gene: TRBJ2-4; v_gene: TRBV6-5; d_gene: NA; CDR3aa: CASSSGAPQNIQYF; CDR3nt: TGTGCCAGCAGTTCCGGAGCCCCCCAAAACATTCAGTACTTC
abundance: NA; j_gene: TRBJ2-2; v_gene: TRBV2; d_gene: NA; CDR3aa: CASRARQNTGELFF; CDR3nt: TGTGCCAGCAGGGCTAGACAGAACACCGGGGAGCTGTTTTTT
abundance: NA; j_gene: TRBJ1-2; v_gene: TRBV4-1; d_gene: NA; CDR3aa: CASSQVRVVYGYTF; CDR3nt: TGCGCCAGCAGCCAAGTCCGGGTGGTGTATGGCTACACCTTC
abundance: NA; j_gene: TRBJ2-1; v_gene: TRBV27; d_gene: NA; CDR3aa: CASRYRAGYNEQFF; CDR3nt: TGTGCCAGCCGTTACAGGGCAGGGTACAATGAGCAGTTCTTC
abundance: NA; j_gene: TRBJ1-4; v_gene: TRBV5-6; d_gene: TRBD1; CDR3aa: CASSFQTGIHEKLFF; CDR3nt: TGTGCCAGCAGCTTCCAGACAGGGATTCATGAAAAACTGTTTTTT
abundance: NA; j_gene: TRBJ2-3; v_gene: TRBV5-6; d_gene: TRBD2; CDR3aa: CASSIGTSGTLDTQYF; CDR3nt: TGTGCCAGCAGCATAGGGACTAGCGGGACATTAGATACGCAGTATTTT
abundance: NA; j_gene: TRBJ2-6; v_gene: TRBV18; d_gene: TRBD1; CDR3aa: CASSPSPGQSSGANVLTF; CDR3nt: TGTGCCAGCTCACCGTCCCCGGGACAGAGCTCTGGGGCCAACGTCCTGACTTTC
abundance: NA; j_gene: TRBJ1-1; v_gene: TRBV9; d_gene: NA; CDR3aa: CASVRDTTNTEAFF; CDR3nt: TGTGCCAGCGTACGGGACACCACGAACACTGAAGCTTTCTTT
abundance: NA; j_gene: TRBJ2-2; v_gene: TRBV4-3; d_gene: TRBD2; CDR3aa: CASSPTLASGRGAGELFF; CDR3nt: TGCGCCAGCAGCCCGACTTTGGCTAGCGGGCGGGGGGCCGGGGAGCTGTTTTTT